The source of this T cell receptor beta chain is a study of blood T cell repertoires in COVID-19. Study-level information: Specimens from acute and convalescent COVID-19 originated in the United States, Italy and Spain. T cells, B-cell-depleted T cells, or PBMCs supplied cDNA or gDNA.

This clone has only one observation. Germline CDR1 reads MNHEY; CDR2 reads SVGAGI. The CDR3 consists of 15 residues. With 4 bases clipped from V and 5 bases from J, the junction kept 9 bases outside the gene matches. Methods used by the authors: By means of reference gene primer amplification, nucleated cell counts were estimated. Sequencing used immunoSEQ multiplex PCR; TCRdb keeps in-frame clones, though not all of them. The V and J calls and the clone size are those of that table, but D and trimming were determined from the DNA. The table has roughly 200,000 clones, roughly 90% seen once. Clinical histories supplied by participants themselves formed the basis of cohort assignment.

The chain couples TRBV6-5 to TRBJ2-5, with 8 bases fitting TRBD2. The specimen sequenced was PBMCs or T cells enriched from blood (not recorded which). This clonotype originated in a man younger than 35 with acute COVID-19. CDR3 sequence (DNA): TGTGCCAGCAGTTCCCGGGGGGGGAGAGGTGAGACCCAGTACTTC. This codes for CASSSRGGRGETQYF.